This TCR beta chain was recorded in a study of blood T cell repertoires in COVID-19. The wider study: The United States, Italy and Spain were the sources of the acute and convalescent COVID-19 samples. PBMCs, B-cell-depleted T cells, or T cells were the source of the cDNA or gDNA that made up the material.

Original processing notes: Researchers report that nucleated cell counts were estimated from reference gene primer amplification. Only in-frame clones appear in the TCRdb table, and some are missing; sequencing was by immunoSEQ multiplex PCR. V and J calls and clone size are those listed in that table; D and trimming were worked out from the DNA. Seen here are some 110,000 clones, about 81% observed once, and the top ten hold under 8%. This CDR3 region has 15 residues. Unmatched junction bases numbered 9, after V lost 5 bases and J lost 4 bases. Germline V CDR1 and CDR2: LNHDA, SQIVND (reference sequence). This clone was seen just once.

The chain uses TRBV19 and TRBJ1-1, with 8 bases lining up with TRBD1. The specimen sequenced was peripheral blood. This TCR came from a man in his 70s with acute or convalescent COVID-19. For the CDR3, the DNA is TGTGCCAGTAGTGACCACAGGGGGACGGGCACTGAAGCTTTCTTT. It encodes CASSDHRGTGTEAFF.